This T cell receptor (beta chain) emerged from a study of control samples from healthy donors and cancer patients. Method: immunoSEQ multiplex PCR; TCRdb's copy keeps in-frame clones and lacks some. Of fewer than 40,000 clones listed, approximately 93% were seen once; the top ten hold 1.7%. Trimming cost V 1 base and J 7 bases, with 8 bases left between them. The CDR3 length is 14 residues. The germline CDR1 and CDR2 sequences are LGHNA and YSLEER. The V gene is TRBV4-3, the J gene TRBJ1-6; maybe TRBD1 (5 bases). The sequence derives from a man aged 35-49 years with colorectal cancer. The sequenced sample was PBMCs. CDR3 loop: CASSQAGQNSPLHF. In DNA, the CDR3 is TGCGCCAGCAGCCAAGCAGGGCAGAATTCACCCCTCCACTTT.